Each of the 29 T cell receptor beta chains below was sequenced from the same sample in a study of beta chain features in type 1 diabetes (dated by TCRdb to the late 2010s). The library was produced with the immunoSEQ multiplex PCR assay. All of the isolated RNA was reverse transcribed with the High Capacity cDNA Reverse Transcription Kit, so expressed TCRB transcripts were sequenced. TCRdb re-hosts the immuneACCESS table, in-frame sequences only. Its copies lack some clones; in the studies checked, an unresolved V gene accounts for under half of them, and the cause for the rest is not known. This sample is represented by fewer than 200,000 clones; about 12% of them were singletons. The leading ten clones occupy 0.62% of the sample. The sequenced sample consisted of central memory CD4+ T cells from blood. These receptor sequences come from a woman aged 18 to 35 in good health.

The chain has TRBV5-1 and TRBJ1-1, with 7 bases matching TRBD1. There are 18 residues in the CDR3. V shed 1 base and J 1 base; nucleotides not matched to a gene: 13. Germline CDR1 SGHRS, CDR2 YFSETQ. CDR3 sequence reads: CASSLWTGRAGSNTEAFF. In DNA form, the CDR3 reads TGCGCCAGCAGCTTGTGGACAGGTCGGGCCGGCTCGAACACTGAAGCTTTCTTT.

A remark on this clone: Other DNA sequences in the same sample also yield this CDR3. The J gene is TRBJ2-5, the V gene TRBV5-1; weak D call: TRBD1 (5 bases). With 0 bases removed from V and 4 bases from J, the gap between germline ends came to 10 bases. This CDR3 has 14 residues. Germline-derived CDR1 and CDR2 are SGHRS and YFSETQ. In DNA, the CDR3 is TGCGCCAGCAGCTTGGGGCAGGGCGGAGAGACCCAGTACTTC. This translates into CASSLGQGGETQYF.

In DNA form, the CDR3 reads TGCGCCACGGCCAAACGTGAGGTAGCCAAAAACATTCAGTACTTC. The encoded protein is CATAKREVAKNIQYF. The J gene is TRBJ2-4, the V gene TRBV23-1; no reliable D call. TRBV23-1 is classed as an ORF, of uncertain function. The CDR3 extends over 15 amino acids. Trimming removed 10 bases at V and 0 bases at J, with 16 bases between.

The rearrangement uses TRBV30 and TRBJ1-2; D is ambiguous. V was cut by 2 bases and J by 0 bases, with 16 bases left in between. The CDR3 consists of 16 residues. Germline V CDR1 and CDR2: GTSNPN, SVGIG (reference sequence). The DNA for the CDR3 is TGTGCCTGGAGTAAATCCCTTCTACTCCCTAACTATGGCTACACCTTC. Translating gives CAWSKSLLLPNYGYTF.

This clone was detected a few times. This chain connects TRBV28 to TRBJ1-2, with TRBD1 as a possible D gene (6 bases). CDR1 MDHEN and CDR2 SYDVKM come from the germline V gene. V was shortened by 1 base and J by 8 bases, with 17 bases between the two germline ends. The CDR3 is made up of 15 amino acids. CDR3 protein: CASSLSTGRTKGYTF. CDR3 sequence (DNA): TGTGCCAGCAGTTTATCTACAGGGCGGACGAAAGGCTACACCTTC.

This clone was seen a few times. CDR3 loop: CARRRLAGSYNEQFF. The CDR3 region has the DNA TGTGCCAGGCGGAGACTAGCGGGCTCCTACAATGAGCAGTTCTTC. The rearrangement uses TRBV19 and TRBJ2-1; TRBD2 matches at 10 bases. V dropped 9 bases and J dropped 0; count of bases not matched to a gene: 5. CDR1 and CDR2 (germline): LNHDA, SQIVND (reference sequence). The length of the CDR3 is 15 residues.

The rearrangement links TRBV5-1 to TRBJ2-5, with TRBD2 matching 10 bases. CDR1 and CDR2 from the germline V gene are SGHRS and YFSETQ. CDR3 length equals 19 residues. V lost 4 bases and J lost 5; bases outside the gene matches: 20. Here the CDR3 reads CASSPGSTSGRALWETQYF. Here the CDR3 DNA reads TGCGCCAGCAGCCCAGGCTCGACGAGCGGGAGGGCCTTGTGGGAGACCCAGTACTTC.

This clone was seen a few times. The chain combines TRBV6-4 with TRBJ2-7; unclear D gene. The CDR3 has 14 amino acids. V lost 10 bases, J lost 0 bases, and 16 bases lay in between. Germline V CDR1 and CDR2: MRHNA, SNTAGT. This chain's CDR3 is CAISETQSSYEQYF. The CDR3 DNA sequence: TGTGCCATCAGCGAAACTCAAAGCTCCTACGAGCAGTACTTC.

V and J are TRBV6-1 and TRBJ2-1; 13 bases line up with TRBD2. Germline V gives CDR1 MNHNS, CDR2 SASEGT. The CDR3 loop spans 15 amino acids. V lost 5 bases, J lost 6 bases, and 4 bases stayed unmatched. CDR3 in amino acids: CASSWTSGSPNEQFF. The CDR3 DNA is TGTGCCAGCAGTTGGACTAGCGGGAGTCCCAATGAGCAGTTCTTC.

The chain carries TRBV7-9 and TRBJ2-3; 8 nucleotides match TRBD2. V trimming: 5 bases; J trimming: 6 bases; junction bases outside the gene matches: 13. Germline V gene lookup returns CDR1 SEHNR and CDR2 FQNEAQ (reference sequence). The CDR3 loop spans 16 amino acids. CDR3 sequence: CASSPVSGSIGDTQYF. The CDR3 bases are TGTGCCAGCAGCCCGGTGAGCGGGAGTATTGGCGATACGCAGTATTTT.

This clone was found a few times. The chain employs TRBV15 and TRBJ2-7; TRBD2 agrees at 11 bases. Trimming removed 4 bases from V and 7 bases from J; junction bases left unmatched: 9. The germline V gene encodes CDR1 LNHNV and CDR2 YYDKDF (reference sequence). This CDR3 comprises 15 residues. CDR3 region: CATSTGTSGITEQYF. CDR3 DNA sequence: TGTGCCACCAGCACCGGGACTAGCGGAATAACTGAGCAGTACTTC.

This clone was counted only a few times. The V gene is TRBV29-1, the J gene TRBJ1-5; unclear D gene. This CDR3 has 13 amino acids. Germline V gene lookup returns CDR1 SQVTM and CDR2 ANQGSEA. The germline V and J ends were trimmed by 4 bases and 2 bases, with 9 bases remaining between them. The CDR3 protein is CSVAFGGNQPQHF. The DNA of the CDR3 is TGCAGCGTTGCTTTCGGGGGCAATCAGCCCCAGCATTTT.

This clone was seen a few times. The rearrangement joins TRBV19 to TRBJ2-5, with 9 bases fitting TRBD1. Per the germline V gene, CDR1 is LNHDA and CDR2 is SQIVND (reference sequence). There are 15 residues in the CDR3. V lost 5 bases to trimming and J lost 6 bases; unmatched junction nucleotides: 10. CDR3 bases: TGTGCCAGTAGTCCCTCCGGGACAGGGAGACAGACCCAGTACTTC. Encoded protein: CASSPSGTGRQTQYF.

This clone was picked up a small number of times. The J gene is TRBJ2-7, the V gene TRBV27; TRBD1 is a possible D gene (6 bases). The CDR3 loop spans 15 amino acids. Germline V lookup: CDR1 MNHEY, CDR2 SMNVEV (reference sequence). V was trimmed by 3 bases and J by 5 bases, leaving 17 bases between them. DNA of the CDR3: TGTGCCAGCAGTTTCGGATCGACAGGTTACCACGAGCAGTACTTC. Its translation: CASSFGSTGYHEQYF.

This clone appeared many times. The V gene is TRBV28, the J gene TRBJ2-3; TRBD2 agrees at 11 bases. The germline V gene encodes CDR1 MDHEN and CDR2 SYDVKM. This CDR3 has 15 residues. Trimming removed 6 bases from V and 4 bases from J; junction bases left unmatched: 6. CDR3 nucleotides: TGTGCCAGCAGCGTTAGCGGGAGGGCATCAGATACGCAGTATTTT. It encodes CASSVSGRASDTQYF.

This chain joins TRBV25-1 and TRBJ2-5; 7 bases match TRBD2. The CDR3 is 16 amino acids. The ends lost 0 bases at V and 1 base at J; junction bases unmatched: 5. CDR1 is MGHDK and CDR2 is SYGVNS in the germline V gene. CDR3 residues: CASSEYGGGIQETQYF. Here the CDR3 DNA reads TGTGCCAGCAGTGAATACGGGGGAGGGATCCAAGAGACCCAGTACTTC.

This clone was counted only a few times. The CDR3 DNA follows: TGCAGCGGCCGACGAGCGCCCACTGAAGCTTTCTTT. Its translation: CSGRRAPTEAFF. The V call is TRBV29-1, the J call TRBJ1-1, with D uncertain. The germline CDR1 and CDR2 sequences are SQVTM and ANQGSEA. The CDR3 runs to 12 residues. Trimming stripped 7 bases from V and 4 bases from J, with 13 bases between.

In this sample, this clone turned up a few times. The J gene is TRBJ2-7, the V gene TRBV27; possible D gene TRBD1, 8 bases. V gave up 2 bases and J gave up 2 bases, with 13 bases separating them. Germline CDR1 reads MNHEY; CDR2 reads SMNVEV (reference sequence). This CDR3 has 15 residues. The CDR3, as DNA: TGTGCCAGCAGTTTAGCGGGGGACAGGACCTACGAGCAGTACTTC. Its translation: CASSLAGDRTYEQYF.

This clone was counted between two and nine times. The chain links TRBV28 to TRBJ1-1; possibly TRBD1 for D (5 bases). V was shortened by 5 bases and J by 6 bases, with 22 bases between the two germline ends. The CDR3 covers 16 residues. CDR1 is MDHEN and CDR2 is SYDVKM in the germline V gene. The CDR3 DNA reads TGTGCCAGCAGTACCTATACCGGACACGCCTGGGCTGAAGCTTTCTTT. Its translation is CASSTYTGHAWAEAFF.

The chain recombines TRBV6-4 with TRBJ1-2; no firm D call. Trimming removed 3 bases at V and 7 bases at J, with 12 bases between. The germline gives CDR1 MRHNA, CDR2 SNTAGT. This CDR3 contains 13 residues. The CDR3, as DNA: TGTGCCAGCAGTGAAGCCGGGAAAACTGGCTACACCTTC. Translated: CASSEAGKTGYTF.

The CDR3 loop reads CASGRQLNTEAFF. The CDR3 coding sequence is TGTGCCAGCGGTAGACAGTTGAACACTGAAGCTTTCTTT. The chain uses TRBV7-9 and TRBJ1-1, with a tentative D call TRBD1 (5 bases). V gave up 8 bases and J gave up 0 bases, with 10 bases separating them. Germline CDR1 and CDR2: SEHNR and FQNEAQ (reference sequence). The CDR3 consists of 13 residues.

In DNA, the CDR3 is TGCAGCGTTAGACTAGCCCTTAGCTCCTACAATGAGCAGTTCTTC. Protein: CSVRLALSSYNEQFF. V usage is TRBV29-1 and J usage is TRBJ2-1, with 7 bases fitting TRBD2. The V gene's germline CDR1 is SQVTM and CDR2 ANQGSEA. The trim removed 5 bases at V and 0 bases at J, leaving 7 bases unmatched. CDR3 length equals 15 residues.

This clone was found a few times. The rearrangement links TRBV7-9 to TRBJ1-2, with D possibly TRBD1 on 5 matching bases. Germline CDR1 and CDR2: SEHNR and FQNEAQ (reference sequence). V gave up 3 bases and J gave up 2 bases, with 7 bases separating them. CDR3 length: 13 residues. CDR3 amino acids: CASSLEGNYGYTF. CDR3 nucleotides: TGTGCCAGCAGCTTGGAGGGGAACTATGGCTACACCTTC. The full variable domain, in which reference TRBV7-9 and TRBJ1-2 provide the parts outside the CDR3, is DTGVSQNPRHKITKRGQNVTFRCDPISEHNRLYWYRQTLGQGPEFLTYFQNEAQLEKSRLLSDRFSAERPKGSFSTLEIQRTEQGDSAMYLCASSLEGNYGYTFGSGTRLTVV.

CDR3 in amino acids: CAWSAQENTEAFF. CDR3 sequence (DNA): TGTGCCTGGAGTGCCCAGGAGAACACTGAAGCTTTCTTT. The rearrangement joins TRBV30 to TRBJ1-1, with D unresolved. The ends were cut back, 1 base at V and 1 base at J, with 7 bases in the middle. The CDR3 length is 13 residues. Germline assignment: CDR1 GTSNPN and CDR2 SVGIG (reference sequence). The entire variable domain, with the rest obtained from reference TRBV30 and TRBJ1-1, is as follows: SQTIHQWPATLVQPVGSPLSLECTVEGTSNPNLYWYRQAAGRGLQLLFYSVGIGQISSEVPQNLSASRPQDRQFILSSKKLLLSDSGFYLCAWSAQENTEAFFGQGTRLTVV.

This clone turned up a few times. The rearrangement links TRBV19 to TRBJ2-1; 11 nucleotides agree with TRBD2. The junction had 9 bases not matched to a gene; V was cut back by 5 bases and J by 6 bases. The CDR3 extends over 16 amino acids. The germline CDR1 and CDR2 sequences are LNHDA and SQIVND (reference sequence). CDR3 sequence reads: CASSSSLLAGGNEQFF. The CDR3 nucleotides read TGTGCCAGTAGTTCCAGCCTGCTAGCGGGAGGCAATGAGCAGTTCTTC.

The DNA of the CDR3 is TGTGCCAGCAGCTTGCCGGGGAGGTCAGATACGCAGTATTTT. The encoded protein is CASSLPGRSDTQYF. The chain recombines TRBV5-4 with TRBJ2-3; possibly TRBD2 for D (6 bases). This CDR3 has 14 residues. Trimming stripped 1 base from V and 4 bases from J, with 10 bases between. Per the germline V gene, CDR1 is SGHNT and CDR2 is YYREEE (reference sequence).

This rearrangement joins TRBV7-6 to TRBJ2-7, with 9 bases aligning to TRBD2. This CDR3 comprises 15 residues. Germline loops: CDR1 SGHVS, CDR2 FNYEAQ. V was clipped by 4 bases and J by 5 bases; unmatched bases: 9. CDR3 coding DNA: TGTGCCAGCAGCTACCAGCCAAGCGGGAGGAACGAGCAGTACTTC. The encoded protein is CASSYQPSGRNEQYF. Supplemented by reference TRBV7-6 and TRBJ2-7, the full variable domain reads GAGVSQSPRYKVTKRGQDVALRCDPISGHVSLYWYRQALGQGPEFLTYFNYEAQQDKSGLPNDRFSAERPEGSISTLTIQRTEQRDSAMYRCASSYQPSGRNEQYFGPGTRLTVT.

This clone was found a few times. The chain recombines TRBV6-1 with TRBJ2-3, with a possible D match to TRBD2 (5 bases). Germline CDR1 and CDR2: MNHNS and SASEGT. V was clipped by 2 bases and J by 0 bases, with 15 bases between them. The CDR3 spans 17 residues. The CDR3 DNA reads TGTGCCAGCAGTGAAATGGTTAGCGCAAGAAGCACAGATACGCAGTATTTT. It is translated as CASSEMVSARSTDTQYF.

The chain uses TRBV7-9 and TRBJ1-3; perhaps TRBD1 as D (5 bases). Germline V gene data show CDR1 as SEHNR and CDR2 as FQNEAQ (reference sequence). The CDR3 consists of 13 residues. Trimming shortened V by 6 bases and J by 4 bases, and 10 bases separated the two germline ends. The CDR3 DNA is TGTGCCAGCAGTCCGGACACAGGAAACACCATATATTTT. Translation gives CASSPDTGNTIYF.